Listed below are T cell receptor beta chains from one sample, sequenced in a study of T-cell memory formation after mild COVID-19. TCRdb processed the 5' RACE reads anew with MiXCR; each CDR3 protein has one entry. Altogether fewer than 700,000 distinct CDR3 sequences are present, 20% to 25% being singletons, with the ten largest covering approximately 8%. The specimen was PBMCs or a T cell subset sorted from them (not recorded which). Receptors were obtained from an adult woman who had mild COVID-19 (a few samples of this study predate the infection). Cell type and time point are not known. CDR3s include the opening cysteine and the closing phenylalanine or tryptophan.

J	V	CDR3
TRBJ2-1	TRBV2	CASIGRGRVSWNEQFF
TRBJ1-1	TRBV30	CAWSDFMNTEAFF
TRBJ1-1	TRBV18	CASSMKGQPEAFF
TRBJ2-1	TRBV7-3	CASSSGLALYNEQFF
TRBJ2-3	TRBV6-5	CASSYETSGNTDTQYF
TRBJ2-7	TRBV20-1	CSARPSGSFSYEQYF
TRBJ1-1	TRBV20-1	CSASRGHMNTEAFF
TRBJ1-1	TRBV7-2	CASSLGTASIVAFF
TRBJ2-7	TRBV7-9	CASSLQGATYEQYF
TRBJ1-2	TRBV12-3/TRBV12-4	CASSHMDRVSYGYTF
TRBJ2-3	TRBV5-1	CASSWTGTSLTSTDTQYF
TRBJ2-3	TRBV12-3/TRBV12-4	CASRSTSGIWDTQYF
TRBJ2-7	TRBV15	CATSRVGREDEQYF
TRBJ2-2	TRBV7-2	CASRSPRVKAGELFF
TRBJ1-1	TRBV10-3	CAITRTLNTEAFF
TRBJ1-1	TRBV24-1	CATSDFRMRATEAFF
TRBJ2-7	TRBV7-7	CASSLGGRSGEQYF
TRBJ2-7	TRBV12-3/TRBV12-4	CASSFGQGITYEQYF
TRBJ2-5	TRBV20-1	CSARPGQKTQYF
TRBJ2-1	TRBV6-2/TRBV6-3	CASSYSANNEQFF
TRBJ2-1	TRBV6-5	CASIADGYNEQFF
TRBJ2-4	TRBV27	CASSSGGPTAKNIQYF
TRBJ2-7	TRBV19	CASSLSGSGRFHMGDYEQYF
TRBJ2-7	TRBV25-1	CASSISHEQYF
TRBJ2-1	TRBV7-2	CASSFFLAGTDEQFF
TRBJ1-5	TRBV7-9	CASSLAWNQPQHF
TRBJ2-7	TRBV29-1	CSVESTYEQYF
TRBJ2-3	TRBV5-1	CASSSGLAGDIQITDTQYF
TRBJ2-2	TRBV6-2/TRBV6-3	CASIHGGQGNTGELFF
TRBJ1-1	TRBV6-2/TRBV6-3	CASSPTRKNTEAFF
TRBJ2-5	TRBV12-3/TRBV12-4	CASSAITGPVETQYF
TRBJ2-3	TRBV27	CASSYRGGDTQYF
TRBJ2-1	TRBV7-2	CASSSTGGRNNEQFF
TRBJ2-7	TRBV4-1	CASSQDRDLVSYEQYF
TRBJ2-2	TRBV6-2/TRBV6-3	CASTIPGLNTGELFF
TRBJ2-2	TRBV27	CASSLLAGTGELFF
TRBJ2-5	TRBV5-1	CASSLRTSLRETQYF
TRBJ2-1	TRBV20-1	CSARDGGRRDRSYNEQFF
TRBJ2-5	TRBV15	CATSKPLYGDSGVRETQYF